A selection of T cell receptor beta chains follows, all from one sample in a study of T cells in Graves' hyperthyroidism and ophthalmopathy. TCRdb reprocessed the multiplex PCR reads with MiXCR, giving one entry per CDR3 protein. Counted here are approximately 560,000 distinct CDR3 sequences, around 46% occurring once; the ten biggest clones make up 8.2%. Material: peripheral blood or thyroid tissue (not recorded which). These TCRs come from a young woman with Graves' hyperthyroidism. The CDR3 runs from the conserved cysteine through the conserved F or W. The D gene is left open where the match is weak. Some rows mark clone size as missing; the rest say once, few, many or name a class of expanded clone.

clone size: few; D gene: NA; V gene: TRBV20-1; J gene: TRBJ2-7; CDR3 protein: CSARGRRSSYEQYF; CDR3 DNA: TGCAGTGCTAGAGGCCGCCGGAGCTCCTACGAGCAGTACTTC
clone size: NA; D gene: TRBD1; V gene: TRBV10-2; J gene: TRBJ1-2; CDR3 protein: CASKSSSRGIYGYTF; CDR3 DNA: TGCGCCAGCAAGAGTTCATCCAGGGGGATCTATGGCTACACCTTC
clone size: few; D gene: NA; V gene: TRBV10-3; J gene: TRBJ2-5; CDR3 protein: CATGAGSQETQYF; CDR3 DNA: TGTGCCACCGGAGCGGGCTCCCAAGAGACCCAGTACTTC
clone size: NA; D gene: NA; V gene: TRBV29-1; J gene: TRBJ1-1; CDR3 protein: CSVEGVNTEAFF; CDR3 DNA: TGCAGCGTTGAAGGCGTGAACACTGAAGCTTTCTTT
clone size: many; D gene: TRBD1; V gene: TRBV10-3; J gene: TRBJ1-5; CDR3 protein: CAISDGATGYNQPQHF; CDR3 DNA: TGTGCCATCAGTGATGGGGCGACAGGGTACAATCAGCCCCAGCATTTT
clone size: few; D gene: NA; V gene: TRBV6-1; J gene: TRBJ1-2; CDR3 protein: CASSERQGYGYTF; CDR3 DNA: TGTGCCAGCAGTGAAAGGCAGGGTTATGGCTACACCTTC
clone size: NA; D gene: NA; V gene: TRBV12-3/TRBV12-4; J gene: TRBJ2-2; CDR3 protein: CASSAAEVAGELFF; CDR3 DNA: TGTGCCAGCAGTGCAGCCGAGGTGGCCGGGGAGCTGTTTTTT
clone size: many; D gene: NA; V gene: TRBV7-9; J gene: TRBJ1-2; CDR3 protein: CASSFGTSSRGYTF; CDR3 DNA: TGTGCCAGCAGCTTCGGGACATCAAGCCGTGGCTACACCTTC
clone size: NA; D gene: TRBD1; V gene: TRBV5-1; J gene: TRBJ1-1; CDR3 protein: CATRGTGNTEAFF; CDR3 DNA: TGCGCCACCCGGGGGACAGGGAACACTGAAGCTTTCTTT
clone size: many; D gene: TRBD2; V gene: TRBV15; J gene: TRBJ2-5; CDR3 protein: CATSSGGLAGGETQYF; CDR3 DNA: TGTGCCACCAGCAGTGGGGGACTAGCGGGAGGAGAGACCCAGTACTTC
clone size: NA; D gene: NA; V gene: TRBV6-5; J gene: TRBJ1-2; CDR3 protein: CASSPTVGYGYTF; CDR3 DNA: TGTGCCAGCAGTCCGACAGTGGGCTACGGCTACACCTTC
clone size: NA; D gene: NA; V gene: TRBV2; J gene: TRBJ1-5; CDR3 protein: CASSETSRYNQPQHF; CDR3 DNA: TGTGCCAGCAGTGAAACCTCTCGATACAATCAGCCCCAGCATTTT
clone size: NA; D gene: TRBD1; V gene: TRBV25-1; J gene: TRBJ1-1; CDR3 protein: CASLDRANTEAFF; CDR3 DNA: TGTGCCAGCTTAGACAGGGCGAACACTGAAGCTTTCTTT
clone size: once; D gene: NA; V gene: TRBV10-3; J gene: TRBJ2-7; CDR3 protein: CAISEGVGGSPYEQYF; CDR3 DNA: TGTGCCATCAGTGAAGGGGTAGGAGGGAGCCCCTACGAGCAGTACTTC
clone size: NA; D gene: NA; V gene: TRBV19; J gene: TRBJ1-1; CDR3 protein: CARSTRNTEAFF; CDR3 DNA: TGTGCTAGGTCGACACGGAACACTGAAGCTTTCTTT
clone size: many; D gene: TRBD1; V gene: TRBV2; J gene: TRBJ1-5; CDR3 protein: CASSRDRGNQPQHF; CDR3 DNA: TGTGCCAGCAGTAGAGACAGGGGTAATCAGCCCCAGCATTTT
clone size: few; D gene: NA; V gene: TRBV20-1; J gene: TRBJ1-2; CDR3 protein: CSARDRDGYNYGYTF; CDR3 DNA: TGCAGTGCTAGAGATAGGGACGGGTATAACTATGGCTACACCTTC
clone size: few; D gene: TRBD1; V gene: TRBV7-2; J gene: TRBJ2-7; CDR3 protein: CASSSGQGIYEQYF; CDR3 DNA: TGTGCCAGCAGCTCGGGACAGGGGATATACGAGCAGTACTTC
clone size: many; D gene: NA; V gene: TRBV12-3/TRBV12-4; J gene: TRBJ2-7; CDR3 protein: CASSPAGYEQYF; CDR3 DNA: TGTGCCAGCAGCCCTGCTGGCTACGAGCAGTACTTC
clone size: NA; D gene: TRBD1; V gene: TRBV5-6; J gene: TRBJ1-2; CDR3 protein: CASRLLSGGAVGYTF; CDR3 DNA: TGTGCCAGCAGGTTACTCTCAGGGGGCGCGGTTGGCTACACCTTC
clone size: few; D gene: TRBD1; V gene: TRBV9; J gene: TRBJ1-1; CDR3 protein: CASSVWTGGPEAFF; CDR3 DNA: TGTGCCAGCAGCGTTTGGACAGGGGGCCCTGAAGCTTTCTTT
clone size: NA; D gene: NA; V gene: TRBV7-7; J gene: TRBJ2-5; CDR3 protein: CASSRGSQETQYF; CDR3 DNA: TGTGCCAGCAGCCGTGGGAGCCAAGAGACCCAGTACTTC